This T cell receptor beta chain was identified in a study of blood T cells in healthy people across ages. The study's findings and limits: Percentage of naive T cells showed a strong correlation with TCR beta diversity. As age increased, TCR beta diversity per million T cells fell in a roughly linear fashion. The study found more naive CD4+ cells and higher diversity in long-lived than aged donors. From one million sequenced T cells, diversity estimates were lower bounds.

Primers used in a second PCR of roughly 7 to 12 cycles were a sample-barcoded 5' primer and a J-beta primer mix. TCRdb analysed the 5' RACE reads with MiXCR anew, one entry per CDR3 protein. The sample includes around 800,000 distinct CDR3 sequences, approximately 65% seen only once; the top ten take roughly a quarter. Germline CDR1 reads KGHDR; CDR2 reads SFDVKD. Trimming at V came to 2 bases and at J to 0 bases, leaving 2 bases not matched to a gene. The CDR3 consists of 17 residues. The sample holds a few counts of this clonotype. Its target is unknown. This TCR derives from a man in his thirties or forties in good health. Sequenced material: blood. The V gene is TRBV24-1, the J gene TRBJ2-5; 13 nucleotides align to TRBD2. The CDR3 reads CATSDWTSGGDQETQYF. In DNA form, the CDR3 reads TGTGCCACCAGTGATTGGACTAGCGGGGGAGACCAAGAGACCCAGTACTTC.